Shown below are 17 T cell receptor beta chains from a single sample sequenced in a study of blood T cell repertoires in COVID-19. Profiling relied on immunoSEQ multiplex PCR, and the TCRdb table lists in-frame clones only, not all of them. This table has approximately 200,000 clones, roughly 89% appearing once. The sequenced material came from PBMCs or T cells enriched from blood (not recorded which). These receptors were collected from a woman between 40 and 55 years old with acute COVID-19.

The V gene is TRBV5-4, the J gene TRBJ2-3, with 7 bases identical to TRBD2. Trimming removed 0 bases from V and 1 base from J; junction bases left unmatched: 8. The germline V gene has CDR1 SGHNT and CDR2 YYREEE (reference sequence). The CDR3 extends over 17 amino acids. CDR3 DNA: TGTGCCAGCAGCTTGGTTGGGGGGGGATCTCGCACAGATACGCAGTATTTT. Amino acid sequence: CASSLVGGGSRTDTQYF. The full variable domain, its missing parts supplied by reference TRBV5-4 and TRBJ2-3, is ETGVTQSPTHLIKTRGQQVTLRCSSQSGHNTVSWYQQALGQGPQFIFQYYREEENGRGNFPPRFSGLQFPNYSSELNVNALELDDSALYLCASSLVGGGSRTDTQYFGPGTRLTVL.

The chain employs TRBV2 and TRBJ1-6, with D perhaps matching TRBD1 (6 bases). The V and J ends lost 6 bases and 6 bases respectively, with 15 bases between them. Germline V gene sequence: CDR1 SNHLY, CDR2 FYNNEI. The CDR3 extends over 15 amino acids. The CDR3 DNA follows: TGTGCCAGCAGGGCCGGGACAAATATTAATTCACCCCTCCACTTT. As protein: CASRAGTNINSPLHF.

The rearrangement links TRBV6-6 to TRBJ2-7, with TRBD1 matching 8 bases. CDR3 length: 16 amino acids. Germline CDR1 is MNHNY and CDR2 is SVGAGI (reference sequence). Losses at the gene ends were 2 bases for V and 2 bases for J; bases not matched to a gene: 8. The CDR3: CASSYRTGPKAYEQYF. In DNA form, the CDR3 reads TGTGCCAGCAGTTACCGGACAGGGCCAAAGGCCTACGAGCAGTACTTC.

The chain uses TRBV7-3 and TRBJ1-3; perhaps TRBD1 as D (6 bases). The CDR3 runs to 15 residues. The germline V gene has CDR1 SGHTA and CDR2 FQGTGA. Trimming stripped 0 bases from V and 7 bases from J, with 13 bases between. This chain's CDR3 is CASSLTGSGANTIYF. CDR3 DNA sequence: TGTGCCAGCAGCTTAACGGGGTCAGGGGCGAACACCATATATTTT.

This chain joins TRBV30 and TRBJ1-2; no clear D gene. The CDR3 is 13 residues long. V was cut by 5 bases and J by 2 bases, with 12 bases left in between. Germline CDR1 GTSNPN, CDR2 SVGIG (reference sequence). DNA for the CDR3: TGTGCCTGGTCCGAGGGTTTGAACTATGGCTACACCTTC. Translation gives CAWSEGLNYGYTF.

CDR3 nucleotide sequence: TGTGCCAGCAGCCGAACAGGGGAACTAGCGGGAGATCACGAGCAGTACTTC. Protein: CASSRTGELAGDHEQYF. The rearrangement joins TRBV7-8 to TRBJ2-7; 11 bases match TRBD2. The germline V gene encodes CDR1 SGHVS and CDR2 FQNEAQ. The CDR3 contains 17 residues. J gave up 5 bases and V 5 bases, and 14 bases lay outside the gene matches.

The chain employs TRBV29-1 and TRBJ1-1, with D possibly TRBD1 on 5 matching bases. CDR3 length: 14 residues. Per the germline V gene, CDR1 is SQVTM and CDR2 is ANQGSEA. V gave up 1 base and J gave up 5 bases, with 14 bases separating them. The CDR3 nucleotides are TGCAGCGTTGAAGCTGGGGGGTGGGATACTGAAGCTTTCTTT. It yields the protein CSVEAGGWDTEAFF.

The chain is built from TRBV6-5 and TRBJ1-2, with TRBD1 matching over 10 bases. Trimming at V came to 5 bases and at J to 3 bases, leaving 6 bases not matched to a gene. Looked up from germline, CDR1 is MNHEY and CDR2 is SVGAGI. The CDR3 runs to 15 residues. This chain's CDR3 is CASSINGQGDYGYTF. CDR3 nucleotide sequence: TGTGCCAGCAGTATTAACGGACAGGGGGACTATGGCTACACCTTC.

The rearrangement joins TRBV5-1 to TRBJ2-7; the D is unclear. Trimming left V 0 bases short and J 4 bases short, with 14 bases between. The CDR3 extends over 15 amino acids. The germline CDR1 and CDR2 sequences are SGHRS and YFSETQ. The DNA for the CDR3 is TGCGCCAGCAGCTTGGCCAGGCCTGAAAATTACGAGCAGTACTTC. This gives the protein CASSLARPENYEQYF. The full variable domain, with the rest looked up from reference TRBV5-1 and TRBJ2-7, is KAGVTQTPRYLIKTRGQQVTLSCSPISGHRSVSWYQQTPGQGLQFLFEYFSETQRNKGNFPGRFSGRQFSNSRSEMNVSTLELGDSALYLCASSLARPENYEQYFGPGTRLTVT.

This clone is a singleton in its sample. This same CDR3 is encoded by further DNA sequences in the sample. The chain recombines TRBV7-2 with TRBJ2-1; no clear D. CDR3 length: 15 residues. Trimming took off 1 base at V and 3 bases at J, with 10 bases between the two ends. In germline, CDR1 is SGHTA, CDR2 FQGNSA. CDR3: CASSLGGGNYNEQFF. CDR3 sequence (DNA): TGTGCCAGCAGCTTAGGTGGCGGAAACTACAATGAGCAGTTCTTC. Together with reference TRBV7-2 and TRBJ2-1, the CDR3 gives the full variable domain: GAGVSQSPSNKVTEKGKDVELRCDPISGHTALYWYRQSLGQGLEFLIYFQGNSAPDKSGLPSDRFSAERTGGSVSTLTIQRTQQEDSAVYLCASSLGGGNYNEQFFGPGTRLTVL.

The chain recombines TRBV5-1 with TRBJ2-3, with TRBD2 identical over 14 bases. This CDR3 is 16 amino acids long. Germline V gene sequence: CDR1 SGHRS, CDR2 YFSETQ. Trimming at V came to 4 bases and at J to 7 bases, leaving 8 bases not matched to a gene. The CDR3 reads CASSERLAGGVNTQYF. As DNA, the CDR3 is TGCGCCAGCAGCGAAAGACTAGCGGGAGGGGTAAATACGCAGTATTTT.

The V and J genes are TRBV2 and TRBJ2-1; D is perhaps TRBD2 (6 bases). Germline V gives CDR1 SNHLY, CDR2 FYNNEI. The CDR3 spans 15 residues. The V end was cut by 6 bases, the J end by 0 bases, with 12 bases between. CDR3 sequence (DNA): TGTGCCAGCAGGGGTGATAGCGGCTCCTACAATGAGCAGTTCTTC. This translates into CASRGDSGSYNEQFF.

The J gene is TRBJ2-5, the V gene TRBV5-1; no firm D call. V lost 1 base to trimming and J lost 4 bases, with 8 bases between them. The CDR3 runs to 13 residues. CDR1 is SGHRS and CDR2 is YFSETQ in the germline V gene. The CDR3 sequence is CASSLFSGETQYF. For the CDR3, the DNA is TGCGCCAGCAGCTTGTTTAGTGGAGAGACCCAGTACTTC.

This chain joins TRBV6-2 or TRBV6-3 and TRBJ1-5; no clear D gene. CDR1 and CDR2 from the germline V gene are MNHEY and SVGEGT. This CDR3 is 14 amino acids long. V lost 1 base, J lost 4 bases, and 8 bases lay in between. The CDR3: CASSYWAGNQPQHF. CDR3 DNA: TGTGCCAGCAGTTACTGGGCGGGGAATCAGCCCCAGCATTTT.

V and J are TRBV7-9 and TRBJ1-1; D gene unclear. CDR1 and CDR2 from the germline V gene are SEHNR and FQNEAQ (reference sequence). This CDR3 region has 15 residues. Trimming removed 0 bases at V and 2 bases at J, with 10 bases between. CDR3 protein: CASSLARAVNTEAFF. In nucleotides, the CDR3 is TGTGCCAGCAGCTTAGCGCGGGCAGTTAACACTGAAGCTTTCTTT.

V and J are TRBV6-5 and TRBJ1-4; 9 bases match TRBD1. Germline assignment: CDR1 MNHEY and CDR2 SVGAGI. The CDR3 contains 15 residues. The V segment lost 7 bases and the J segment 3 bases; nucleotides outside the gene matches: 6. As DNA, the CDR3 is TGTGCCAGCAAGTACAGGGACAGGGCTAATGAAAAACTGTTTTTT. It encodes CASKYRDRANEKLFF.

The chain joins TRBV5-4 to TRBJ2-3; TRBD2 might be the D (5 bases). V was trimmed by 1 base and J by 0 bases, leaving 15 bases between them. Germline V gene sequence: CDR1 SGHNT, CDR2 YYREEE (reference sequence). The CDR3 extends over 17 amino acids. CDR3: CASSLFSGQASTDTQYF. CDR3 DNA: TGTGCCAGCAGCTTGTTCAGCGGCCAGGCTAGCACAGATACGCAGTATTTT.